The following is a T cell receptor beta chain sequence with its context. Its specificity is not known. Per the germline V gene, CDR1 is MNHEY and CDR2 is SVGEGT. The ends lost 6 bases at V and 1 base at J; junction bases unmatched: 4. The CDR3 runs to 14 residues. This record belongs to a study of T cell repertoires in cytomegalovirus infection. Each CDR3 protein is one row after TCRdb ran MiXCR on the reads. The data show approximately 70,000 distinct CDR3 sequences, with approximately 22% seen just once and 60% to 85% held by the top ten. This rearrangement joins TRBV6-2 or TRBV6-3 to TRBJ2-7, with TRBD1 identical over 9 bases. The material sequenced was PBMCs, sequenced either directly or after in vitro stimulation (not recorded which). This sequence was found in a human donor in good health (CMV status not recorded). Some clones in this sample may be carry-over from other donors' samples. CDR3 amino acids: CASSSGTGSYEQYV. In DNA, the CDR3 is TGTGCCAGCAGCTCCGGGACAGGGTCCTACGAGCAGTACGTC.